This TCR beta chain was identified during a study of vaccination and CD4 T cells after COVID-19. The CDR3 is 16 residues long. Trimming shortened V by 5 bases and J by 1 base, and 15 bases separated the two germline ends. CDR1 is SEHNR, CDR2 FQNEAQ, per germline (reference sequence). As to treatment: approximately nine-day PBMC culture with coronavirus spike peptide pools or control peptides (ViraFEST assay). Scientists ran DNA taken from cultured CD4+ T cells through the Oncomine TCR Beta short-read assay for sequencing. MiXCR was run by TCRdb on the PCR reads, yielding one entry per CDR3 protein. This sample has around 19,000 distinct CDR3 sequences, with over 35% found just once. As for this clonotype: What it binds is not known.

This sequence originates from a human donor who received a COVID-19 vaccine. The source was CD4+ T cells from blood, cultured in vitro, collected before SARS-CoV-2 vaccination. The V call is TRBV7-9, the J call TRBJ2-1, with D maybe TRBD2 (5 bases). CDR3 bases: TGTGCCAGCAGCAGCCTTGGCGGGTTGTCCTACAATGAGCAGTTCTTC. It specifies CASSSLGGLSYNEQFF.